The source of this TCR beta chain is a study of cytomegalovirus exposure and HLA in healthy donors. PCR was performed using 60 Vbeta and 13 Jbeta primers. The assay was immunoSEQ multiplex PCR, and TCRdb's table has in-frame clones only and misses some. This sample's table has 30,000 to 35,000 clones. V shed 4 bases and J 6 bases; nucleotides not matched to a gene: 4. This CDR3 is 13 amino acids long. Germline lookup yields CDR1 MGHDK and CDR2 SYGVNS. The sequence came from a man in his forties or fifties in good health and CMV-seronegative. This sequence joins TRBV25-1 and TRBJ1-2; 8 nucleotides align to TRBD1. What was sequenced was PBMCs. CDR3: CASSGRQGHGYTF. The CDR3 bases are TGTGCCAGCAGTGGCAGACAGGGGCATGGCTACACCTTC.